The sequence of this T cell receptor beta chain was determined in a study of cytomegalovirus exposure and HLA in healthy donors. Study-wide findings and caveats: Most TCR beta V segments were productive about 90% or about 30% of the time in an earlier analysis.

A remark on this clone: What it recognizes is unknown.

The CDR3 has 13 amino acids. The V gene's germline CDR1 is SGHRS and CDR2 YFSETQ. V lost 0 bases to trimming and J lost 4 bases, with 7 bases between them. PCR used 60 Vbeta primers and 13 Jbeta primers. Assay: immunoSEQ multiplex PCR; the TCRdb copy retains only in-frame clones and omits some. The sample has around 95,000 clones, about four fifths seen once. The receptor's source is a female donor in good health and CMV-seropositive. This sequence joins TRBV5-1 and TRBJ1-1; the D is unclear. Sequencing was performed on PBMCs. For the CDR3, the DNA is TGCGCCAGCAGCTTGGAGTGGGCCACTGAAGCTTTCTTT. Residues: CASSLEWATEAFF.